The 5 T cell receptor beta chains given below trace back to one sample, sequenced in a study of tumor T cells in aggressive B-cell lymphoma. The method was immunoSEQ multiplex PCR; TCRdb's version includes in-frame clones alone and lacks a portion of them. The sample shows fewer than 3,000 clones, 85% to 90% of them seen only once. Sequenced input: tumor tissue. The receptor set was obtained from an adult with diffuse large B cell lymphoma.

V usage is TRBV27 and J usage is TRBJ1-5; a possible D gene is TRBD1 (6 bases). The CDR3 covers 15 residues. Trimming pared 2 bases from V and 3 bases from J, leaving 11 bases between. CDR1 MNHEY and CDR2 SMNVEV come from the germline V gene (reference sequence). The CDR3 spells CASSLPNRVNQPQHF. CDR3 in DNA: TGTGCCAGCAGTTTACCTAACAGGGTCAATCAGCCCCAGCATTTT.

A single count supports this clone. The CDR3 region is CASRQTGTNTEAFF. Written as DNA, the CDR3 is TGTGCCAGCCGTCAGACAGGGACGAACACTGAAGCTTTCTTT. V and J are TRBV27 and TRBJ1-1, with TRBD1 matching 7 bases. This CDR3 region has 14 residues. Trimming removed 8 bases from V and 1 base from J; junction bases left unmatched: 7. CDR1 is MNHEY and CDR2 is SMNVEV in the germline V gene (reference sequence).

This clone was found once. CDR3 coding DNA: TGTGCCAGCAGGTTGGGACAGGGATCTGGCGCTGAAGCTTTCTTT. The encoded protein is CASRLGQGSGAEAFF. This chain links TRBV6-5 with TRBJ1-1, with TRBD1 matching 9 bases. Germline CDR1 reads MNHEY; CDR2 reads SVGAGI. The CDR3 has 15 amino acids. With 6 bases clipped from V and 6 bases from J, the junction kept 11 bases outside the gene matches.

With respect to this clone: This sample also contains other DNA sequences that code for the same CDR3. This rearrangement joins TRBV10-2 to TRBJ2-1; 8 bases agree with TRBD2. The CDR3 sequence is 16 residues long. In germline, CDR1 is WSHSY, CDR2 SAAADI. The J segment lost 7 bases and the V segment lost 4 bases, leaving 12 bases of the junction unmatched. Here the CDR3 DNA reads TGCGCCAGCAGTGGAGCCGGGACTAGTAGGGGTAATGAGCAGTTCTTC. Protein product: CASSGAGTSRGNEQFF.

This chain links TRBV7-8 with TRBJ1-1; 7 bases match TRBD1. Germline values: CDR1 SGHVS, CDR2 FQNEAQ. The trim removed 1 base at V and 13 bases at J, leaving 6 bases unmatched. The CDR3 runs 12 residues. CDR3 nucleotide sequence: TGTGCCAGCAGCTTAGGGCAGGGGGTTTTTTTCTTT. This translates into CASSLGQGVFFF.